This T cell receptor (beta chain) was obtained from a study of T cells expressing NK-cell markers. Overall study results and limits: Dominant NKG2C+ clonotypes made up roughly 1.0-7.0% of CD8+ T cells in several donors. Researchers report these clonotypes also headed the CD3+CD56-NKG2C+ fraction in several donors.

Germline loops: CDR1 MNHNY, CDR2 SVGAGI (reference sequence). The CDR3 has 12 amino acids. As to this clonotype: Its target is unknown.

Synthesis of TCR beta cDNA relied on 5'RACE template switching carrying UMIs. TCRdb re-called the 5' RACE reads, yielding one record per CDR3 amino acid sequence without DNA. The sample's table shows hundreds of thousands of distinct CDR3 sequences. The material sequenced was blood T cells: a sorted CD56 or NKG2C T cell subset, CD4+ or CD8+ T cells, or bulk PBMC T cells (not recorded which). The J gene is TRBJ2-5, the V gene TRBV6-6. This receptor was identified in a woman between 18 and 70 years old in good health. The CDR3 reads CASSLYEETQYF.